The rows below give T cell receptor beta chains drawn from one sample of a study of cytomegalovirus exposure and HLA in healthy donors. Method: immunoSEQ multiplex PCR; TCRdb's copy keeps in-frame clones and lacks some. The table records nearly 200,000 clones, approximately 78% of them present only once. The specimen sequenced was PBMCs. These receptors all come from a woman between 45 and 60 years old in good health and CMV-seropositive. The CDR3 runs from the conserved cysteine through the conserved F or W. D genes are given only for firm matches. Clone size is shown for a subset of rows, as once, few, many or a class of expanded clone.

clone_size	j_call	d_call	v_call	cdr3_nt	cdr3_aa
NA	TRBJ2-7	NA	TRBV7-9	TGTGCCAGCAGCTTGGAGGGAGCGGCCTACGAGCAGTACTTC	CASSLEGAAYEQYF
once	TRBJ2-1	NA	TRBV10-3	TGTGCCATAGGGGAGGGGGGCTCCTACAATGAGCAGTTCTTC	CAIGEGGSYNEQFF
once	TRBJ1-1	TRBD1	TRBV18	TGTGCCAGCCCACCAGACAGGGAACAGGCTTTCTTT	CASPPDREQAFF
NA	TRBJ2-3	TRBD1	TRBV5-1	TGCGCCAGCAGCTTCGACAGGGGGGAAGATACGCAGTATTTT	CASSFDRGEDTQYF
NA	TRBJ2-1	NA	TRBV7-2	TGTGCCAGCAGCTTTACAGGGACCCTGGGAATACGAAATGAGCAGTTCTTC	CASSFTGTLGIRNEQFF
NA	TRBJ1-4	TRBD1	TRBV5-1	TGCGCCGGCAGCTTGGGGACAGCAACTAATGAAAAACTGTTTTTT	CAGSLGTATNEKLFF
NA	TRBJ2-7	NA	TRBV2	TGTGCCAGCAGTGTTTTGCTAGAGCAGTACTTC	CASSVLLEQYF
NA	TRBJ1-2	TRBD1	TRBV29-1	TGCAGCGCTAAACCGGACAGGGCTAACTATGGCTACACCTTC	CSAKPDRANYGYTF
NA	TRBJ1-1	NA	TRBV10-3	TGTGCCATCAGTGACCTAAGGCGGGGGGTAATGACTGAAGCTTTCTTT	CAISDLRRGVMTEAFF
NA	TRBJ2-1	NA	TRBV29-1	TGCAGCGGCCTCAAGGACAACGCTAATGAGCAGTTCTTC	CSGLKDNANEQFF
NA	TRBJ1-2	NA	TRBV28	TGTGCCACCACCTTAGTTGGATCAGGGGGCTACACCTTC	CATTLVGSGGYTF
NA	TRBJ1-6	NA	TRBV27	TGTGCCAGCACTCCGGGATCCGAGGGAAATTCACCCCTCCACTTT	CASTPGSEGNSPLHF
NA	TRBJ1-2	TRBD1	TRBV6-1	TGTGCCAGCAGTGAACCGGGACAGGGAGACTATGGCTACACCTTC	CASSEPGQGDYGYTF
NA	TRBJ1-6	NA	TRBV5-3	TGTGCCAGAAGCTTGGCGGGCCAGGGTCTGAAAATTAATAATTCACCCCTCCACTTT	CARSLAGQGLKINNSPLHF
NA	TRBJ2-7	TRBD2	TRBV5-1	TGCGCCAGCAGCCGGGGGGGGCAGCTGCATTCCTACGAGCAGTACTTC	CASSRGGQLHSYEQYF
NA	TRBJ2-7	TRBD1	TRBV27	TGTGCCAGCAGTTTTAGCGCCAGGGGACAGGGGTACGAGCAGTACTTC	CASSFSARGQGYEQYF
NA	TRBJ2-2	NA	TRBV6-6	TGTGCCAGCAAAAATGGGGGCCAGGGCACCGGGGAGCTGTTTTTT	CASKNGGQGTGELFF
NA	TRBJ2-7	TRBD2	TRBV9	TGTGCCAGCAGCGTAGCAGATACTAGCGATTTATACGAGCAGTACTTC	CASSVADTSDLYEQYF
NA	TRBJ2-7	NA	TRBV5-1	TGCGCCAGCAGGCAACGGGAATCGGACGAGCAGTACTTC	CASRQRESDEQYF
NA	TRBJ1-1	NA	TRBV6-5	TGTGCCAGCAGGCTGGGGCAGATGAACACTGAAGCTTTCTTT	CASRLGQMNTEAFF
NA	TRBJ2-3	NA	TRBV11-1	TGTGCCAGCAGCTTACAGGGTCTTGAAGCTACAGATACGCAGTATTTT	CASSLQGLEATDTQYF
NA	TRBJ2-5	NA	TRBV11-2	TGTGCCAGCAGCAGCTCCCGGGAGCGTTGGGAGACCCAGTACTTC	CASSSSRERWETQYF
NA	TRBJ2-2	NA	TRBV7-9	TGTTCCAGCAGCTTACGGACAGCAGCGAACACCGGGGAGCTGTTTTTT	CSSSLRTAANTGELFF
NA	TRBJ1-3	NA	TRBV5-6	TGTGCCAGCAGCGTCGCAGGGGCTGGAAACACCATATATTTT	CASSVAGAGNTIYF
once	TRBJ1-2	NA	TRBV9	TGTGCCAGCAGCTCTACTCGACTTAACTATGGCTACACCTTC	CASSSTRLNYGYTF
NA	TRBJ1-1	TRBD1	TRBV27	TGTGCCAGCAGTTTCGACAGGGACACTGAAGCTTTCTTT	CASSFDRDTEAFF
NA	TRBJ2-2	TRBD1	TRBV7-9	TGTTCCAGCAGCTTACGAGGGGGCGGCGGGGAGCTGTTTTTT	CSSSLRGGGGELFF
NA	TRBJ1-1	TRBD1	TRBV5-1	TGCGCCAGCAGCTTGGATGGCAGGGGGAAAGCTTTCTTT	CASSLDGRGKAFF
NA	TRBJ2-6	NA	TRBV6-5	TGTGCCAGCGCACAGTCTGGGGCCAACGGCCTGACTTTC	CASAQSGANGLTF
NA	TRBJ2-5	NA	TRBV27	TGTGCCAGCAGTTTAGTGGAGGGGTTTGTGGAGACCCAGTACTTC	CASSLVEGFVETQYF
NA	TRBJ1-1	NA	TRBV6-1	TGTGCCAGCAGTGAACTACAGGAATTAGGTGAAGCTTTCTTT	CASSELQELGEAFF
NA	TRBJ1-1	TRBD1	TRBV7-9	TGTTCCAGCACCGCGATTCAGGACAGGGGGGACACTGAAGCTTTCTTT	CSSTAIQDRGDTEAFF
NA	TRBJ2-3	TRBD2	TRBV5-8	TGTGCCAGCAGCTTGGGGACTAGCGGGAGGATAACAGATACGCAGTATTTT	CASSLGTSGRITDTQYF
NA	TRBJ2-3	TRBD1	TRBV25-1	TGTGCCAGCAGTTCAACACCGGGACAGGGGGCCGCAGATACGCAGTATTTT	CASSSTPGQGAADTQYF
NA	TRBJ1-1	NA	TRBV28	TGTGCCAGCAGATCGGACGGTAAGGGGACTGAAGCTTTCTTT	CASRSDGKGTEAFF
NA	TRBJ2-2	NA	TRBV5-1	TGCGCCAGCAGCTCACAGGGAACCGGGGAGCTGTTTTTT	CASSSQGTGELFF
NA	TRBJ1-2	TRBD1	TRBV6-5	TGTGCCAGCAGTCTTCGACAGGGGGCGTGGGGCTACACCTTC	CASSLRQGAWGYTF
NA	TRBJ2-2	TRBD1	TRBV28	TGTGCCAGCAGTTTCGATACAGGGGTAGGGTCCACCGGGGAGCTGTTTTTT	CASSFDTGVGSTGELFF
NA	TRBJ1-1	TRBD1	TRBV28	TGTGCCAGCAACCATGGGACAGGGATGACTGAAGCTTTCTTT	CASNHGTGMTEAFF
NA	TRBJ2-5	TRBD1	TRBV10-3	TGTGCCATCAGTAGACAGGGGGACCAAGAGACCCAGTACTTC	CAISRQGDQETQYF
NA	TRBJ2-1	NA	TRBV20-1	TGCAGTCTCGTTAGCAATGAGCAGTTCTTC	CSLVSNEQFF
NA	TRBJ1-2	NA	TRBV5-1	TGCGCCAGCAGCGACCGGACAAGTAGGGCCTATGGCTACACCTTC	CASSDRTSRAYGYTF
once	TRBJ2-2	NA	TRBV19	TGTGCCACCCGCCGGGTTTCGAACACCGGGGAGCTGTTTTTT	CATRRVSNTGELFF
NA	TRBJ1-4	TRBD1	TRBV6-6	TGTGCCAGCACACACAGGGGAAAGGAAAAACTGTTTTTT	CASTHRGKEKLFF
once	TRBJ2-3	NA	TRBV11-3	TGTGCCAGCAGCTTAGCTGACGGCCAGGCAGATACGCAGTATTTT	CASSLADGQADTQYF
NA	TRBJ2-5	NA	TRBV18	TGTGCCAGCTCACCACCGGTGCGATGGGAGACCCAGTACTTC	CASSPPVRWETQYF
NA	TRBJ2-1	TRBD1	TRBV19	TGTGCCAGTAGTATCACAGGGGGCGCGACCAATGAGCAGTTCTTC	CASSITGGATNEQFF
NA	TRBJ1-6	TRBD1	TRBV14	TGTGCCAGCAGCCAAGGCCCGGGACAGGGGGTATCCTATAATTCACCCCTCCACTTT	CASSQGPGQGVSYNSPLHF
NA	TRBJ1-6	NA	TRBV6-5	TGTGCCAGCAGTCCCCAGACAGGATTAGGTTCACCCCTCCACTTT	CASSPQTGLGSPLHF
NA	TRBJ2-7	TRBD2	TRBV28	TGTGCCAGCAGCCGGGGGGGCGCAGGCTACGAGCAGTACTTC	CASSRGGAGYEQYF